At least ten counts were recorded for the clone carrying this TCR beta chain. This CDR3 has 16 residues. Germline V lookup: CDR1 SGHKS, CDR2 YYEKEE (reference sequence). V lost 4 bases and J lost 12; bases outside the gene matches: 15. TCRdb re-called the RT-PCR reads with MiXCR, one entry per CDR3 protein. The table has around 850,000 distinct CDR3 sequences, around 18% seen once; the top ten hold approximately 10%. The data belong to a study of response to subunit inactivated influenza vaccine. The clonotype comes from a man aged 50-60 years who received an inactivated influenza vaccine. J is TRBJ2-1 and V is TRBV5-5; the match to TRBD2 covers 11 bases. This specimen consisted of PBMCs from blood, obtained more than 4 days after vaccination. CDR3 amino acids: CASSPNPSTSGKWQFF. Here the CDR3 DNA reads TGTGCCAGCAGCCCAAACCCATCGACTAGCGGGAAATGGCAGTTCTTC.